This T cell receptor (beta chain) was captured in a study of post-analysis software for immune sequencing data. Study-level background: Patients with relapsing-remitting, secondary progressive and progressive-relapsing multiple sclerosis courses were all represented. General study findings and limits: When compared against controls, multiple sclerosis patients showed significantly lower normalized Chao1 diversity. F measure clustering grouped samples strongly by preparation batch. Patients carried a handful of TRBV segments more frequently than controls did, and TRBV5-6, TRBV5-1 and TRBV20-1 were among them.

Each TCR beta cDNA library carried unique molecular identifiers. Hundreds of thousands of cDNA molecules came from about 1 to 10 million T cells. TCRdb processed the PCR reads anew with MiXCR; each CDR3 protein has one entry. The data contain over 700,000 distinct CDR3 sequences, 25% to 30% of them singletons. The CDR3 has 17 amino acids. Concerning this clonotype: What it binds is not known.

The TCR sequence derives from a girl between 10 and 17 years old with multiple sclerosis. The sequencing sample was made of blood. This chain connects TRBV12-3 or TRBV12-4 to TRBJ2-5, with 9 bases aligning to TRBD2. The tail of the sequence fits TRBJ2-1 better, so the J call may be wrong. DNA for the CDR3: TGTGCCAGCAGTGCCACTAGCGGGTGGTTCGTGGAAGAGACCCAGTTCTTC. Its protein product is CASSATSGWFVEETQFF.